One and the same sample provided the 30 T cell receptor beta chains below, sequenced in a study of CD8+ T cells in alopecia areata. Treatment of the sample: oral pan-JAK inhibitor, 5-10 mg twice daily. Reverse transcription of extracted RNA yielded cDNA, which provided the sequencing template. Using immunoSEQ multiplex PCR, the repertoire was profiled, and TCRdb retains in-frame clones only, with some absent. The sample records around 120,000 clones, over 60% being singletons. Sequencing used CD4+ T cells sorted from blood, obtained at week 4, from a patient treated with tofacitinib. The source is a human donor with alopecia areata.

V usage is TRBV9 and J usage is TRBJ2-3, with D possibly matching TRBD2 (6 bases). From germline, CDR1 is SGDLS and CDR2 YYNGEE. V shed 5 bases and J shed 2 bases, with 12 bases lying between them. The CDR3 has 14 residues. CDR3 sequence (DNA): TGTGCCAGCAGTCGCGGGGTGTACACAGATACGCAGTATTTT. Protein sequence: CASSRGVYTDTQYF. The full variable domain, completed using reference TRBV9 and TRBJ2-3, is DSGVTQTPKHLITATGQRVTLRCSPRSGDLSVYWYQQSLDQGLQFLIQYYNGEERAKGNILERFSAQQFPDLHSELNLSSLELGDSALYFCASSRGVYTDTQYFGPGTRLTVL.

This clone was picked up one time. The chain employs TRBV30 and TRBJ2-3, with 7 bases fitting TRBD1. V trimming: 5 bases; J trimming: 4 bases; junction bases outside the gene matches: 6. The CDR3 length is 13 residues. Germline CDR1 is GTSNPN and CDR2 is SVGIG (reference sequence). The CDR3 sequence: CAWARQGPDTQYF. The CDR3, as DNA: TGTGCCTGGGCTCGACAGGGACCAGATACGCAGTATTTT. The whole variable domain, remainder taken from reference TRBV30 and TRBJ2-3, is SQTIHQWPATLVQPVGSPLSLECTVEGTSNPNLYWYRQAAGRGLQLLFYSVGIGQISSEVPQNLSASRPQDRQFILSSKKLLLSDSGFYLCAWARQGPDTQYFGPGTRLTVL.

The CDR3 DNA is TGCGCCAGCAGCCAAGATCTAAAGGGCAATGAGCAGTTCTTC. Amino acid sequence: CASSQDLKGNEQFF. The chain uses TRBV4-3 and TRBJ2-1; the D is unclear. CDR1 is LGHNA, CDR2 YSLEER, per germline. The CDR3 spans 14 residues. V lost 0 bases to trimming and J lost 6 bases, with 9 bases between them.

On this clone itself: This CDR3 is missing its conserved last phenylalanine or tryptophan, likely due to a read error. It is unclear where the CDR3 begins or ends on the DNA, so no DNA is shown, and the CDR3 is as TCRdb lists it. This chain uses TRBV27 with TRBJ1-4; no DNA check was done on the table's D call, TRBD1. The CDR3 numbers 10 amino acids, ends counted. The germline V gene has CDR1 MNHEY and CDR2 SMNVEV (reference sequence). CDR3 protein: CASSLGTGEK.

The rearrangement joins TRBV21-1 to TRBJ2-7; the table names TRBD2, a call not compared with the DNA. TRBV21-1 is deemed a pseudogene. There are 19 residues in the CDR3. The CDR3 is CASSKSGTSVPAGPYEQYF. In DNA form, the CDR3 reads TGTGCCAGCAGCAAATCCGGGACTAGCGTACCAGCAGGACCCTACGAGCAGTACTTC.

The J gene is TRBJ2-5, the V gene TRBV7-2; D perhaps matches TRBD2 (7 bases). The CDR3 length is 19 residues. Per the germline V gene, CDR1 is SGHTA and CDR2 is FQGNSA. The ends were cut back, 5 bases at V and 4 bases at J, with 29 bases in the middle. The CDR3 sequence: CASSRAPWGASREGETQYF. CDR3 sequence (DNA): TGTGCCAGCAGCCGAGCCCCGTGGGGGGCCTCGAGGGAGGGAGAGACCCAGTACTTC.

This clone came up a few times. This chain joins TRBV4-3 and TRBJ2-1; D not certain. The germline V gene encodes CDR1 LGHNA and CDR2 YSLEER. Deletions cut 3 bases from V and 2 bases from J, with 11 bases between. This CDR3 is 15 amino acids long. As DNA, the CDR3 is TGCGCCAGCAGCCAGGGCCGAACAACCTACAATGAGCAGTTCTTC. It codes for CASSQGRTTYNEQFF.

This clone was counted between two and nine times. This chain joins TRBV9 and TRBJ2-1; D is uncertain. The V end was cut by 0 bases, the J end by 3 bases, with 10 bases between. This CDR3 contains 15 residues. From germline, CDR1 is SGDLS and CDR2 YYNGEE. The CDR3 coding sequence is TGTGCCAGCAGCGTAGCTGGCACTCACTACAATGAGCAGTTCTTC. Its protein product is CASSVAGTHYNEQFF.

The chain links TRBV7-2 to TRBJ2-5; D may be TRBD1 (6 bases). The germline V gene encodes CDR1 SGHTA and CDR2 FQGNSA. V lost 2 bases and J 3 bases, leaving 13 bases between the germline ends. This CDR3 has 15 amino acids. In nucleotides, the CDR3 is TGTGCCAGCAGCTTAAGGGCAGGGGCTGAAGAGACCCAGTACTTC. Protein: CASSLRAGAEETQYF. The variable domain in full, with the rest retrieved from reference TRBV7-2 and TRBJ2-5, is GAGVSQSPSNKVTEKGKDVELRCDPISGHTALYWYRQSLGQGLEFLIYFQGNSAPDKSGLPSDRFSAERTGGSVSTLTIQRTQQEDSAVYLCASSLRAGAEETQYFGPGTRLLVL.

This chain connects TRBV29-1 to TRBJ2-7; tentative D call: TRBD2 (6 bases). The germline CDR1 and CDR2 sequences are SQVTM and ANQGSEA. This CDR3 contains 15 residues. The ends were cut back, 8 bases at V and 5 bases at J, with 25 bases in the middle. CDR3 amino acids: CSPPSLANVEDEQYF. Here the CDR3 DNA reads TGCAGCCCTCCTTCCCTAGCGAATGTTGAAGACGAGCAGTACTTC.

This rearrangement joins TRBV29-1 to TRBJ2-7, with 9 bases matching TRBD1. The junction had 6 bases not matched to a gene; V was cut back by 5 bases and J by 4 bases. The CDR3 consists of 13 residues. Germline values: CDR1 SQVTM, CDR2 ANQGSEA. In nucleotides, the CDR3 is TGCAGCGTTCGAGGACAGGGGCAGTACGAGCAGTACTTC. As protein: CSVRGQGQYEQYF.

CDR3 nucleotides: TGTGCCAGCAGTTCAGCTCGCGGGAGAACCTACGAGCAGTACTTC. It yields the protein CASSSARGRTYEQYF. V gene TRBV27 combines with J gene TRBJ2-7, with 7 bases aligning to TRBD2. Germline-derived CDR1 and CDR2 are MNHEY and SMNVEV (reference sequence). CDR3 length equals 15 residues. The J segment lost 2 bases and the V segment lost 4 bases, leaving 8 bases of the junction unmatched.

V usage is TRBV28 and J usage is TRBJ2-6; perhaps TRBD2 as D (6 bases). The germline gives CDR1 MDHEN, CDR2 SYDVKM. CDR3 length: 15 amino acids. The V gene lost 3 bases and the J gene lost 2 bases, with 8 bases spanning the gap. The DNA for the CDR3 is TGTGCCAGCAGTTTCGGGAGCGCTGGGGCCAACGTCCTGACTTTC. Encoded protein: CASSFGSAGANVLTF.

CDR3 nucleotide sequence: TGTGCCAGCTCCCAAAGCAAGGATCAGCCCCAGCATTTT. Its translation: CASSQSKDQPQHF. The V gene is TRBV18, the J gene TRBJ1-5; D uncertain. The V gene lost 6 bases and the J gene lost 5 bases, with 11 bases spanning the gap. Germline V lookup: CDR1 KGHSH, CDR2 LQKENI. The CDR3 contains 13 residues. The entire variable domain, with the rest obtained from reference TRBV18 and TRBJ1-5, is as follows: NAGVMQNPRHLVRRRGQEARLRCSPMKGHSHVYWYRQLPEEGLKFMVYLQKENIIDESGMPKERFSAEFPKEGPSILRIQQVVRGDSAAYFCASSQSKDQPQHFGDGTRLSIL.

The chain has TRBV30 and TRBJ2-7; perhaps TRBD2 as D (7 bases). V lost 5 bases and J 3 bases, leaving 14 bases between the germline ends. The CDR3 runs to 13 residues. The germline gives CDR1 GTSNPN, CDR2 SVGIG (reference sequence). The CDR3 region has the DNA TGTGCCTGGGGGAGGGACATCGACTACGAGCAGTACTTC. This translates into CAWGRDIDYEQYF. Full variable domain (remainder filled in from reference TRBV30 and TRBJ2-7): SQTIHQWPATLVQPVGSPLSLECTVEGTSNPNLYWYRQAAGRGLQLLFYSVGIGQISSEVPQNLSASRPQDRQFILSSKKLLLSDSGFYLCAWGRDIDYEQYFGPGTRLTVT.

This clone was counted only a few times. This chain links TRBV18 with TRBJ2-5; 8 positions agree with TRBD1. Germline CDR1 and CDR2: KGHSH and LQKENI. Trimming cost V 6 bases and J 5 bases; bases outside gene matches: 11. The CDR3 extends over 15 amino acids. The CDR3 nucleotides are TGTGCCAGCTCCCACGGACAGGGAGCGAGGGAGACCCAGTACTTC. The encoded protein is CASSHGQGARETQYF. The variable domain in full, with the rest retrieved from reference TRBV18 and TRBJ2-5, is NAGVMQNPRHLVRRRGQEARLRCSPMKGHSHVYWYRQLPEEGLKFMVYLQKENIIDESGMPKERFSAEFPKEGPSILRIQQVVRGDSAAYFCASSHGQGARETQYFGPGTRLLVL.

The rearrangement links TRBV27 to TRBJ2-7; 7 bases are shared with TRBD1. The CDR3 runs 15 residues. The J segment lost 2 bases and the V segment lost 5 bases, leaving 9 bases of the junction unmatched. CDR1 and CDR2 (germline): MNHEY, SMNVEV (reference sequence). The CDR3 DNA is TGTGCCAGCAGTACACTCGGGACAGTTGCCTACGAGCAGTACTTC. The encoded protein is CASSTLGTVAYEQYF.

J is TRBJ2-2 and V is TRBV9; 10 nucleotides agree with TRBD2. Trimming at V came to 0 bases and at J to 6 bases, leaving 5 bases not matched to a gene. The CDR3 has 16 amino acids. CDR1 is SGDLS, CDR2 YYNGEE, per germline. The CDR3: CASSVVPSGGPGELFF. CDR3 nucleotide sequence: TGTGCCAGCAGCGTAGTTCCTAGCGGGGGCCCCGGGGAGCTGTTTTTT. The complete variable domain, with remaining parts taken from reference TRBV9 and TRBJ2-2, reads DSGVTQTPKHLITATGQRVTLRCSPRSGDLSVYWYQQSLDQGLQFLIQYYNGEERAKGNILERFSAQQFPDLHSELNLSSLELGDSALYFCASSVVPSGGPGELFFGEGSRLTVL.

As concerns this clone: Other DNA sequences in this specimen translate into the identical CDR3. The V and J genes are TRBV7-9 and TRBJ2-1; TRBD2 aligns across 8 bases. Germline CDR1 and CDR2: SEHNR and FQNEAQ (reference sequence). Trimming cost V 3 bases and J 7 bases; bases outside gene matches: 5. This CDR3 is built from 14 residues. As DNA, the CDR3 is TGTGCCAGCAGCTTGGCGGGAGGCGATAATGAGCAGTTCTTC. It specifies CASSLAGGDNEQFF.

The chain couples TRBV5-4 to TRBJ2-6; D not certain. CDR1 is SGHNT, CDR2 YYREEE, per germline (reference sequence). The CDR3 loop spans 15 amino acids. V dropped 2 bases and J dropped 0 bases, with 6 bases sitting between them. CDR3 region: CASSFKSSGANVLTF. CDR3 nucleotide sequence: TGTGCCAGCAGCTTCAAGAGCTCTGGGGCCAACGTCCTGACTTTC.

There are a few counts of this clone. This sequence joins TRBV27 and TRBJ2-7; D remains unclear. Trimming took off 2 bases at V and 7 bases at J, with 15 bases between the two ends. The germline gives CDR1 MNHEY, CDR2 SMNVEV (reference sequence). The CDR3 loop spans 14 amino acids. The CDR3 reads CASSLGLYLGEQYF. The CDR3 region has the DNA TGTGCCAGCAGTTTAGGGCTCTATCTCGGAGAGCAGTACTTC.

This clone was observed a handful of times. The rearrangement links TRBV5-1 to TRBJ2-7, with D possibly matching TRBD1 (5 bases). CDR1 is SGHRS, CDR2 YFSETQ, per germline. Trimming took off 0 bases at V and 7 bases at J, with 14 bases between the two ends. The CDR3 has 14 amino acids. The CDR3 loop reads CASSLALGASEQYF. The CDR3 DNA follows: TGCGCCAGCAGCTTGGCTCTAGGGGCCAGTGAGCAGTACTTC.

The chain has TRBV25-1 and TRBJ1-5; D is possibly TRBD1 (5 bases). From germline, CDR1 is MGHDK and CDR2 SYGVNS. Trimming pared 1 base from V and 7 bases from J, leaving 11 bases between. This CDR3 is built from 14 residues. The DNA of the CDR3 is TGTGCCAGCAGTGAATGGGGGGATGGGCAGCCCCAGCATTTT. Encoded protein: CASSEWGDGQPQHF. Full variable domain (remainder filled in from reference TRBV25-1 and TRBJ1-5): EADIYQTPRYLVIGTGKKITLECSQTMGHDKMYWYQQDPGMELHLIHYSYGVNSTEKGDLSSESTVSRIRTEHFPLTLESARPSHTSQYLCASSEWGDGQPQHFGDGTRLSIL.

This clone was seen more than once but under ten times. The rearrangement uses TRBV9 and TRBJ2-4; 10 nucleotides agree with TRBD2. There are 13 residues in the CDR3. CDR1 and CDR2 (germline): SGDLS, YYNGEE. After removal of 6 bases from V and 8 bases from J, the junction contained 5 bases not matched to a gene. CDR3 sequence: CASKPSGSDIQYF. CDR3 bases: TGTGCCAGCAAGCCTAGCGGGAGTGACATTCAGTACTTC. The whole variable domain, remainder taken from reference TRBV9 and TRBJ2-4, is DSGVTQTPKHLITATGQRVTLRCSPRSGDLSVYWYQQSLDQGLQFLIQYYNGEERAKGNILERFSAQQFPDLHSELNLSSLELGDSALYFCASKPSGSDIQYFGAGTRLSVL.

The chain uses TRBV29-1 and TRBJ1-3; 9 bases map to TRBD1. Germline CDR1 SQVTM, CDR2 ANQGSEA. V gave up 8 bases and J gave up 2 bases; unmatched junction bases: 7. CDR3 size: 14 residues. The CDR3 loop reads CSFTGTGTGNTIYF. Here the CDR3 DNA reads TGCAGCTTCACCGGGACAGGGACTGGAAACACCATATATTTT.

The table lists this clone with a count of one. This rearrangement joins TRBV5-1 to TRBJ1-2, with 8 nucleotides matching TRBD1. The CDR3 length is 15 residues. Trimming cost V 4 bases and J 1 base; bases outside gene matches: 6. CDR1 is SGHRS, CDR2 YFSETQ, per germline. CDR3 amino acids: CASSPGTGFNYGYTF. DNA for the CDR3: TGCGCCAGCAGCCCAGGGACAGGATTTAACTATGGCTACACCTTC.

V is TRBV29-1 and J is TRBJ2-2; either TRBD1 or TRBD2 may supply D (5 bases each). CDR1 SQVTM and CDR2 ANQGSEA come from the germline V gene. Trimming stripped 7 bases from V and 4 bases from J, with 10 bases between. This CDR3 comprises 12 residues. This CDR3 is CSGGTGTGELFF. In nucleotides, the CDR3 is TGCAGCGGGGGGACGGGCACCGGGGAGCTGTTTTTT.

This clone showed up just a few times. CDR3 bases: TGCAGCGTGGGGGACAGACAACCCCAGCATTTT. The encoded protein is CSVGDRQPQHF. The rearrangement uses TRBV29-1 and TRBJ1-5, with 7 bases lining up with TRBD1. This CDR3 is built from 11 residues. Germline assignment: CDR1 SQVTM and CDR2 ANQGSEA. Unmatched junction bases numbered 6, after V lost 6 bases and J lost 10 bases.

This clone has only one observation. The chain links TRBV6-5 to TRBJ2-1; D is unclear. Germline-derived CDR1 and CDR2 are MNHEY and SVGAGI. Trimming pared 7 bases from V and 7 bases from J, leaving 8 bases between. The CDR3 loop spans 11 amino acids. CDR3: CASTKENEQFF. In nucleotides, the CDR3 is TGTGCCAGCACTAAAGAAAATGAGCAGTTCTTC.

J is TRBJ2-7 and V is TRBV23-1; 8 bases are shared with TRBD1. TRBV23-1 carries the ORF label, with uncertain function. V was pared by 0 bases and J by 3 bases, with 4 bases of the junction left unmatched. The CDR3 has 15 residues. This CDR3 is CASSQSWTGNYEQYF. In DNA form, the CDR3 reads TGCGCCAGCAGTCAATCGTGGACAGGGAACTACGAGCAGTACTTC.